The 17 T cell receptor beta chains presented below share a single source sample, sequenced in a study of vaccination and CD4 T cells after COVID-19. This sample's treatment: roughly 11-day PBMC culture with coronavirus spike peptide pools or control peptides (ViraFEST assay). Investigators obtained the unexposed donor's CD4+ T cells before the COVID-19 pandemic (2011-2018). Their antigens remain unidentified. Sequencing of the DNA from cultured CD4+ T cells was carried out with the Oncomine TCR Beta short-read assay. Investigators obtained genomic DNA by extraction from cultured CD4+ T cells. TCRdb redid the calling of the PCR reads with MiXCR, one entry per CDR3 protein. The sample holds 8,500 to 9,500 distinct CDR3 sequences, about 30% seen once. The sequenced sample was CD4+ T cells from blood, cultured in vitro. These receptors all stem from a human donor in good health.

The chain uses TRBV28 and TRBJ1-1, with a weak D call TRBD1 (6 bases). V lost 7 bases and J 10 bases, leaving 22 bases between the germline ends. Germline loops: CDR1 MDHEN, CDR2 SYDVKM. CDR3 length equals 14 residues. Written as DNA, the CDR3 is TGTGCCAGCACCGACCCGGGACACCCAAGGGGAGCTTTCTTT. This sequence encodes CASTDPGHPRGAFF.

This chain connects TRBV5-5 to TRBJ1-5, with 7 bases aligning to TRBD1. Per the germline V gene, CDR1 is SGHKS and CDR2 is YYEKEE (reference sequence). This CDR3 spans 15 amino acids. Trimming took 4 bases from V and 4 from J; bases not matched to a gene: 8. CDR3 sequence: CASSATGDTNQPQHF. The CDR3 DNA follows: TGTGCCAGCAGCGCTACAGGGGACACTAATCAGCCCCAGCATTTT.

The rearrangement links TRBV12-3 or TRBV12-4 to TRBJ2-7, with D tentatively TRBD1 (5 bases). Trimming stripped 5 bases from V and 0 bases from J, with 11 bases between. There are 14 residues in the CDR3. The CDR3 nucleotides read TGTGCCAGCAGTCGCCAGGGTTCCTCCTACGAGCAGTACTTC. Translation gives CASSRQGSSYEQYF.

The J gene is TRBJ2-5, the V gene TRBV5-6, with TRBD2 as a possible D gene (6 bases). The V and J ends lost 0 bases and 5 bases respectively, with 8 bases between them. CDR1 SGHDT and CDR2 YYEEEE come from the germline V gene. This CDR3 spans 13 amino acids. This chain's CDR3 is CASSLVRGETQYF. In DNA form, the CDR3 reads TGTGCCAGCAGCTTGGTCCGGGGGGAGACCCAGTACTTC.

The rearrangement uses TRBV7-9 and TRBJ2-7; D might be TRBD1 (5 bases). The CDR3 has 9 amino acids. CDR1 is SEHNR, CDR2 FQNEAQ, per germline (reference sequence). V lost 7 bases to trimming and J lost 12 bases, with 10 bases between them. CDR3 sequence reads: CASTQGAYF. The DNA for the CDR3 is TGTGCCAGCACCCAGGGTGCGTACTTC.

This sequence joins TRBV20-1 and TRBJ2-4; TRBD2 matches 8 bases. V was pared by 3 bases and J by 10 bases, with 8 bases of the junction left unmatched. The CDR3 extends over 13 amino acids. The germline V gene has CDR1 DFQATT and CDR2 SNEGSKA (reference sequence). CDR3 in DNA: TGCAGTGCTAGTGCCCCGACTAGCGTAATTCAGTACTTC. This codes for CSASAPTSVIQYF.

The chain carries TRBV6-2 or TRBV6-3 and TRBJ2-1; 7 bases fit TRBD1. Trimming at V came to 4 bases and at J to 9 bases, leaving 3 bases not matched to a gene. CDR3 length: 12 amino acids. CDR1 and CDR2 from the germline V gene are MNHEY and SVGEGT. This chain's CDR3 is CASSFRTGEQFF. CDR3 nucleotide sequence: TGTGCCAGCAGTTTCCGGACAGGTGAGCAGTTCTTC.

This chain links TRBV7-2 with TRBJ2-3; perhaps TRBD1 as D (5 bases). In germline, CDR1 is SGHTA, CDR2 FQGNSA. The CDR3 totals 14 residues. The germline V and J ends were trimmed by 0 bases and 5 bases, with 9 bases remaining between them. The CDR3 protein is CASSLARAGDTQYF. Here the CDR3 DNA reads TGTGCCAGCAGCTTAGCCAGGGCTGGAGATACGCAGTATTTT.

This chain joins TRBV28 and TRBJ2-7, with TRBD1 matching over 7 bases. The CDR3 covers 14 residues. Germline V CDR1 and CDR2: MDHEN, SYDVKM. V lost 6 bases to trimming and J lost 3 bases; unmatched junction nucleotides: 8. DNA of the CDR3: TGTGCCAGCAGGCCTCGAGCAGGGGGCTACGAGCAGTACTTC. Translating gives CASRPRAGGYEQYF. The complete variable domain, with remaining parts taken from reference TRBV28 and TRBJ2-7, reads DVKVTQSSRYLVKRTGEKVFLECVQDMDHENMFWYRQDPGLGLRLIYFSYDVKMKEKGDIPEGYSVSREKKERFSLILESASTNQTSMYLCASRPRAGGYEQYFGPGTRLTVT.

This CDR3 is CAISETGDGGNGYTF. The DNA for the CDR3 is TGTGCCATCAGTGAGACAGGGGACGGGGGGAATGGCTACACCTTC. This chain connects TRBV10-3 to TRBJ1-2; 7 bases agree with TRBD1. The germline V gene encodes CDR1 ENHRY and CDR2 SYGVKD. This CDR3 comprises 15 residues. V dropped 2 bases and J dropped 6; count of bases not matched to a gene: 9.

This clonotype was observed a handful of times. The CDR3 nucleotides read TGTGCCAGTAGTATCGGTACGGGGAACACTGAAGCTTTCTTT. Translating it yields CASSIGTGNTEAFF. The V gene is TRBV19, the J gene TRBJ1-1; no clear D. CDR1 and CDR2 (germline): LNHDA, SQIVND (reference sequence). V dropped 3 bases and J dropped 1 base, with 9 bases sitting between them. CDR3 size: 14 residues. Looking up the rest from reference TRBV19 and TRBJ1-1 gives the full variable domain: DGGITQSPKYLFRKEGQNVTLSCEQNLNHDAMYWYRQDPGQGLRLIYYSQIVNDFQKGDIAEGYSVSREKKESFPLTVTSAQKNPTAFYLCASSIGTGNTEAFFGQGTRLTVV.

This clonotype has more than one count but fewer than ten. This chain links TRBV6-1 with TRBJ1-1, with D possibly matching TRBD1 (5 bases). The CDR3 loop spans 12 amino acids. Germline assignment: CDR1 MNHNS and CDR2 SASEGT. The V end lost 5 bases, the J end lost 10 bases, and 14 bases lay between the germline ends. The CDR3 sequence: CASSPTPGRAFF. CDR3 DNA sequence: TGTGCCAGCAGTCCAACACCGGGGCGAGCTTTCTTT.

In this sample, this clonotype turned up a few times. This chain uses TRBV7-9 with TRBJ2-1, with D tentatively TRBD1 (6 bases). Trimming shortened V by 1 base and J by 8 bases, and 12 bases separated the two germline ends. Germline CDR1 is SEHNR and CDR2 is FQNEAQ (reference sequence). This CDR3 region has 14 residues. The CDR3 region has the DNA TGTGCCAGCAGCTTAGGGGGTGAGGGGGATGAGCAGTTCTTC. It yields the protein CASSLGGEGDEQFF.

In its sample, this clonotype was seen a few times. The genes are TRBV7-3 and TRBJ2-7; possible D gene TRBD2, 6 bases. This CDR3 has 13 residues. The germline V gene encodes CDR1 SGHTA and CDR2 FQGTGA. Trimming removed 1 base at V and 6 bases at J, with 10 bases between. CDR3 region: CASSLRRGTEQYF. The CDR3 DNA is TGTGCCAGCAGCTTAAGGCGGGGTACCGAGCAGTACTTC.

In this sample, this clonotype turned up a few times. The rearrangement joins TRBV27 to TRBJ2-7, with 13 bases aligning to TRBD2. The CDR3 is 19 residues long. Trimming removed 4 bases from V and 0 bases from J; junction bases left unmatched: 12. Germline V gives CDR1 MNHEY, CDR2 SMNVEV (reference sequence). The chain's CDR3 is CASSSPHGTSGMVSYEQYF. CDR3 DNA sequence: TGTGCCAGCAGTTCACCTCACGGGACTAGCGGGATGGTCTCCTACGAGCAGTACTTC.

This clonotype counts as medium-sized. CDR3 coding DNA: TGTGCCAGCAGTGTTGACACCTACAATAGCAATCAGCCCCAGCATTTT. It codes for CASSVDTYNSNQPQHF. The chain joins TRBV27 to TRBJ1-5; D call uncertain. This CDR3 contains 16 residues. V lost 5 bases to trimming and J lost 0 bases, with 14 bases between them. Germline loops: CDR1 MNHEY, CDR2 SMNVEV (reference sequence).

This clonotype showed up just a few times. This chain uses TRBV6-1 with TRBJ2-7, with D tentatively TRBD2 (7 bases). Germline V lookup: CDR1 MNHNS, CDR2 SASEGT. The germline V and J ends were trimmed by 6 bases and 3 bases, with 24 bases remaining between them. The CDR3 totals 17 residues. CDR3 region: CASSLTAGGGRYYEQYF. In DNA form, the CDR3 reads TGTGCCAGCAGCCTTACGGCTGGCGGGGGCCGCTACTACGAGCAGTACTTC.